The T cell receptor (beta chain) described here comes from a study of T cells in Graves' hyperthyroidism and ophthalmopathy. General observations from the study: In validation, the model predicted ophthalmopathy. These predictions came a median about 6.5 months before onset. Most thyroid clonotypes expanded above 0.001 were also detected in blood.

Unmatched junction bases numbered 2, after V lost 2 bases and J lost 1 base. The CDR3 has 15 residues. CDR1 is MNHNY, CDR2 SVGAGI, per germline (reference sequence). Researchers amplified the TCR beta CDR3 regions from RNA transcripts. Carried out on the TCR CDR3, a first-round RT-PCR used the HTBI primer set. TCRdb recomputed calls from the multiplex PCR reads with MiXCR, one row per CDR3 protein. The table has 500,000 to 600,000 distinct CDR3 sequences, 20% seen once. This clonotype was seen only a few times. As yet, its antigen is unknown. The specimen sequenced was blood. The sequence derives from a middle-aged man with Graves' ophthalmopathy. The chain employs TRBV6-6 and TRBJ2-3, with 8 positions matching TRBD2. CDR3 sequence: CASSYVRGGTDTQYF. The CDR3, as DNA: TGTGCCAGCAGTTACGTGCGGGGGGGCACAGATACGCAGTATTTT.